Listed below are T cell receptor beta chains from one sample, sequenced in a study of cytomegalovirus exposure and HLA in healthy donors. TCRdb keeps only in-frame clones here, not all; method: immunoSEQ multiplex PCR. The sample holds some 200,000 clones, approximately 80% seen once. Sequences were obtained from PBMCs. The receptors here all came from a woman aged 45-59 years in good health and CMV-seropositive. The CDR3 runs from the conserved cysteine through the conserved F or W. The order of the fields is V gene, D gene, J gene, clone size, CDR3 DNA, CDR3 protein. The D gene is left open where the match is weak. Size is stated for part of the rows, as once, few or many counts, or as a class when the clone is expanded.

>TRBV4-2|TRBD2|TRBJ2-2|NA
TGTGCCAGCAGCCAAGATATGTCCAGCGGGGGAGCCCCCGGGGAGCTGTTTTTT
CASSQDMSSGGAPGELFF
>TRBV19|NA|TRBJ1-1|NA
TGTGCCAGTAGTACTATACAGGGTTACACTGAAGCTTTCTTT
CASSTIQGYTEAFF
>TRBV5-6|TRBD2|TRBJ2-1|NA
TGTGCCAGCAGCTTGGCCCCTAGCGGGGGGGTCTTTGTCTTCGATGAGCAGTTCTTC
CASSLAPSGGVFVFDEQFF
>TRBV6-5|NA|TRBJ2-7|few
TGTGCCAGCAGTTACTCTTCCAGGGGTACTTACGAGCAGTACTTC
CASSYSSRGTYEQYF
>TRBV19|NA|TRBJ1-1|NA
TGTGCCAGTAGTATTGCGACAGGCGTTAACACTGAAGCTTTCTTT
CASSIATGVNTEAFF
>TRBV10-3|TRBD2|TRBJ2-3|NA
TGTGCCACCTTAGCGGGGTTTAACGCAGATACGCAGTATTTT
CATLAGFNADTQYF
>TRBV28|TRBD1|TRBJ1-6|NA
TGTGCCAGCAGGGACAGGGGATCCCTCCACTTT
CASRDRGSLHF
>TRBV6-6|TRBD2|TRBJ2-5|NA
TGTGCCAGCAATGCTGGACTAGCACGAGAGACCCAGTACTTC
CASNAGLARETQYF
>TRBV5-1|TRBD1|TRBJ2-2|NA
TGCGCCAGCAGCCCGTGGACAGGGTTGAACACCAGGGAGCTGTTTTTT
CASSPWTGLNTRELFF
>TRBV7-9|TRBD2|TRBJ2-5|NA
TGTGCCAGCAGCCCAACCTGGCTAGCGGGGGTTCAAGAGACCCAGTACTTC
CASSPTWLAGVQETQYF
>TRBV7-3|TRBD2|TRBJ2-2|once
TGTGCCAGCAGCCCGGGGGGCACCGGGGAGCTGTTTTTT
CASSPGGTGELFF
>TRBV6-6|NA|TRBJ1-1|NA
TGTGCCAGCAGTTACTCGGTGACGGGGGAAACGGTTTTCTTT
CASSYSVTGETVFF
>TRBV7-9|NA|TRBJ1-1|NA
TGTTCCAGCAGCTTAGTTGGGGACACTGGAGCTTTCTTT
CSSSLVGDTGAFF
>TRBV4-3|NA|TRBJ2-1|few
TGCGCCAGCAGCCCTGGGGGGGCCTGGTACAATGAGCAGTTCTTC
CASSPGGAWYNEQFF
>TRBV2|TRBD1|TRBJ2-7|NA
TGTGCCAGCAGGACCGGGACAGGCCGCTACGAGCAGTACTTC
CASRTGTGRYEQYF
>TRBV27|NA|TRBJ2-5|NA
TGTGCCAGCAGTTTTAGGGGCCGTCAAGAGACCCAGTACTTC
CASSFRGRQETQYF
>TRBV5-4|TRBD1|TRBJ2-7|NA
TGTGCCAGCAGCGCTGGACAGGGTCCCTACGAGCAGTACTTC
CASSAGQGPYEQYF
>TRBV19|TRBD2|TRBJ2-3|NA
TGTGCCAGTAGCCGTCGACTAGCGGGGTACACAGATACGCAGTATTTT
CASSRRLAGYTDTQYF
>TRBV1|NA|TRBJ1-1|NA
TGCACCAGCAGCCAGTCCAGGGGGGACACTGAAGCTTTCTTT
CTSSQSRGDTEAFF
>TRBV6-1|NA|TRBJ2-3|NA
TGTGCCAGCAGACTAGTGAGCACAGATACGCAGTATTTT
CASRLVSTDTQYF
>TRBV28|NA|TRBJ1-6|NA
TGTGCCAGCAGTTTTCAGGGGTATAATTCACCCCTCCACTTT
CASSFQGYNSPLHF
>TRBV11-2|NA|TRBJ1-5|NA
TGTGCCAGCAGCTTGGGAGAGAATCAGCCCCAGCATTTT
CASSLGENQPQHF
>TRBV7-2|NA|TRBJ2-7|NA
TGTGCCAGCAGCGTATTACAGGTCCTAAGCTCCTACGAGCAGTACTTC
CASSVLQVLSSYEQYF
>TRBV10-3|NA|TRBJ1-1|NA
TGTGCCATCAGTTTGGGGGACATAAACACTGAAGCTTTCTTT
CAISLGDINTEAFF
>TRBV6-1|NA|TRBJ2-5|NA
TGTGCCAGCACTGTGACAGAGACGAGGGAGACCCAGTACTTC
CASTVTETRETQYF
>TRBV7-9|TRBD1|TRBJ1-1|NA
TGTGCCAGCAGCCGGACAGGGTCGAACACTGAAGCTTTCTTT
CASSRTGSNTEAFF
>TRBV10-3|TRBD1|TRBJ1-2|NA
TGTGCCATCAAGTCCGGGACAGCTAACTATGGCTACACCTTC
CAIKSGTANYGYTF
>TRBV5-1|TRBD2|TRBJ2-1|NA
TGCGCCAGCAGCTTGGCCCCGGGGGGGAAGTACAATGAGCAGTTCTTC
CASSLAPGGKYNEQFF
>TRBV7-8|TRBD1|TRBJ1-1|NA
TGTGCCAGCAGCTACCCGGACAGGGTCGAAGCTTTCTTT
CASSYPDRVEAFF
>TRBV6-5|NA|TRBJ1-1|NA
TGTGCCAGCAGTTACGAGGGTTCGAACACTGAAGCTTTCTTT
CASSYEGSNTEAFF
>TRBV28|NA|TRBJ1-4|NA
TGTGCCAGCAGTCCTCCCAGGGTTCCTAATGAAAAACTGTTTTTT
CASSPPRVPNEKLFF
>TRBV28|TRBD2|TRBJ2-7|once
TGTGCCAGCAGTTCACTAGCGGGGGCCTCATTACGTTACGAGCAGTACTTC
CASSSLAGASLRYEQYF
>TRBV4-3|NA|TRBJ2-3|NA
TGCGCCAGCAGCCAAGATCCGTCGGGGGAAGATACGCAGTATTTT
CASSQDPSGEDTQYF
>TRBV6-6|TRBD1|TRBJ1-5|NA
TGTGCCAGCAGAGGACAGGGAAAAAGCCAGCCCCAGCATTTT
CASRGQGKSQPQHF
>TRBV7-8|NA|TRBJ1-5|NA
TGTGCCAGCAGCTCATACGGGGGGGATAGCAATCAGCCCCAGCATTTT
CASSSYGGDSNQPQHF
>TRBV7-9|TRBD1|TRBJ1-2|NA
TGTTCCAGCAGCTTATACCCCGGACAGGGCGGGGGCTACACCTTC
CSSSLYPGQGGGYTF
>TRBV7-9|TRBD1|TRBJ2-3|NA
TGTGCCAGCAGCTTACCCCCCCCGGACAGGTACCGCACAGATACGCAGTATTTT
CASSLPPPDRYRTDTQYF
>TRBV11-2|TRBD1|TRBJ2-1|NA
TGTGCCAGCAGCGCCGCGACAGGGTACAATGAGCAGTTCTTC
CASSAATGYNEQFF
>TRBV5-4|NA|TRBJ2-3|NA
TGTGCCAGCAGAAGGACAAGCACAGATACGCAGTATTTT
CASRRTSTDTQYF
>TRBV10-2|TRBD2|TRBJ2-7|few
TGCGCCAGCAGTGTGGGCGGGGGGCCCTACGAGCAGTACTTC
CASSVGGGPYEQYF
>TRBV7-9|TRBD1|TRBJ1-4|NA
TGTGCCAGCAGCTTAGGGGACAGGTCCTGGGATGAAAAACTGTTTTTT
CASSLGDRSWDEKLFF
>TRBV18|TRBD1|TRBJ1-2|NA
TGTGCCAGCTCGCCCGAGACAGGGACTTATGGCTACACCTTC
CASSPETGTYGYTF
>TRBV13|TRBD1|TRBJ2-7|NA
TGTGCCAGCAGCCCACCGGGTCGGGGACAGGGGAACGAGCAGTACTTC
CASSPPGRGQGNEQYF
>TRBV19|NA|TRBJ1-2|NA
TGTGCCAGTAGCGTGACAGACCGTACTAACTATGGCTACACCTTC
CASSVTDRTNYGYTF
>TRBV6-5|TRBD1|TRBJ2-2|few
TGTGCCAGCAGTTACGAGGGGGCTCGCACCGGGGAGCTGTTTTTT
CASSYEGARTGELFF
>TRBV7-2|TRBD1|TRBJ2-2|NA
TGTGCCAGCAGACCGGGACAGGGAACCGGGGAGCTGTTTTTT
CASRPGQGTGELFF
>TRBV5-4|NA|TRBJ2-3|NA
TGTGCCAGCAGCTTGGAGGCGGGAAACACAGATACGCAGTATTTT
CASSLEAGNTDTQYF
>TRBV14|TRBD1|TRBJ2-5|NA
TGTGCCAGCAGTTCCGGGACAGGGATTAAGACCCAGTACTTC
CASSSGTGIKTQYF
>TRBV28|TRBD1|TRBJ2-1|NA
TGTGCCAGCAGTTTAGCAGGGGGCAATTACAATGAGCAGTTCTTC
CASSLAGGNYNEQFF
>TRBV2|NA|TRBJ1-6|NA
TGTGCCAGCGGGGCAGCCCAAAGCTCCTATAATTCACCCCTCCACTTT
CASGAAQSSYNSPLHF
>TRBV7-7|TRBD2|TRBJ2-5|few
TGTGCTAGCACCCCCCTGGGGTTGCTAGCGGGAGGGGAGACCCAGTACTTC
CASTPLGLLAGGETQYF
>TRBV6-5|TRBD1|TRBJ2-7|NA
TGTGCCAGCAGGACAGGGGGGAGCTCCTACGAGCAGTACTTC
CASRTGGSSYEQYF
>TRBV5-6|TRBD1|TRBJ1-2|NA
TGTGCCAGCAGCCCCCAGGGCTGGACAGGAGACGGCTACACCTTC
CASSPQGWTGDGYTF
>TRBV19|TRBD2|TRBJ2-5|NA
TGTGCCAGTAGTACCCTAGCGGGGGGAAACCAAGAGACCCAGTACTTC
CASSTLAGGNQETQYF